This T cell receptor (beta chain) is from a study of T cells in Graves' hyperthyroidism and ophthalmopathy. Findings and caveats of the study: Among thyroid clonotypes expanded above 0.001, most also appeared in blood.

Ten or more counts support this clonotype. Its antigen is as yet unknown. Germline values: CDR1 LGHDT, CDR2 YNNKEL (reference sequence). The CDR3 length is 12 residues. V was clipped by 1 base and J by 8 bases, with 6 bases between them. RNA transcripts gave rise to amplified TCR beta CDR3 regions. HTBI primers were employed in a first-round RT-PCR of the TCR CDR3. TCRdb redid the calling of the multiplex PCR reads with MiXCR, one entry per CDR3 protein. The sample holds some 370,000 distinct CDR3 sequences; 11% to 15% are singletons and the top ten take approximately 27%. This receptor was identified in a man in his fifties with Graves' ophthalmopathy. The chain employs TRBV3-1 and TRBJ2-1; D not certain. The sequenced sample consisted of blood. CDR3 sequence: CASSQAPDEQFF. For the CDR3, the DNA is TGTGCCAGCAGCCAAGCTCCTGATGAGCAGTTCTTC.